Sequencing of this T cell receptor (beta chain) was carried out in a study of T cells in Graves' hyperthyroidism and ophthalmopathy (dated by TCRdb to 2018 to 2020). In terms of the full investigation: Peripheral blood samples were taken at initial diagnosis, before any treatment was given. TCR V-J signatures able to tell the groups apart were searched for in a discovery cohort of approximately 95 patients, of whom around 43 had Graves' ophthalmopathy and 57 had stable Graves' hyperthyroidism. An independent validation cohort of fewer than 20 hyperthyroidism patients and 17 patients who later progressed to ophthalmopathy tested prospective prediction of ophthalmopathy. For training and testing, the 110 or so patients in the discovery cohort were randomly divided in a 7:3 ratio. In addition, the study compared T-cell repertoires in thyroid tissue and in blood from over 5 Graves' hyperthyroidism patients. After blood sampling, hyperthyroidism patients were treated with methimazole at a starting dose of 30 mg daily, and ophthalmopathy patients were treated with high-dose intravenous methylprednisolone. The paper reports TCR Vbeta CDR3 sequencing of approximately 130 peripheral blood samples: approximately 41 ophthalmopathy, under 80 hyperthyroidism and approximately 17 progressor patients. The full study reports these points: In validation, the model predicted progression to ophthalmopathy a median of about 6 months before onset, with about 67% sensitivity and roughly 79% specificity. Sample size was not statistically predetermined, and blinding of investigators to group allocation was not performed. In cross-validation, a model built on a 13 V-J signature told ophthalmopathy apart from stable hyperthyroidism with 85% to 90% sensitivity and around 84% specificity, and in testing the same model reached 80%/75%. Most expanded thyroid clonotypes (frequency above 0.001) were also found in blood, which suggests that blood repertoires may mirror thyroid immune responses.

Ophthalmopathy patients had moderately to severely active disease, Clinical Activity Score of at least 3, NOSPECS grade of at least 4, and duration under 3 months. The study excluded patients with uncontrolled infections, other autoimmune diseases, pregnancy or lactation. Diagnoses were based on clinical symptoms, serum thyroxine and TRAb, thyroid ultrasound and orbital computed tomography. PBMCs were isolated from 10 ml of fresh peripheral blood by Ficoll-Paque density gradient centrifugation. Total RNA was extracted using Trizol reagent, and RNA quality was assessed on an Agilent 2100 Bioanalyzer. This clonotype was observed many times. No cognate antigen has been identified for it. No much larger clonotype is one base removed from it; base qualities were not supplied. For CDR1 and CDR2, the germline V gene lists MDHEN and SYDVKM. The CDR3 numbers 14 residues from cysteine through phenylalanine. Only the CDR3 DNA stays, 42 bases, in frame from base 1. Unmatched junction bases come to 6, with V trimmed by 4 bases and J by 5 bases.

TCR beta CDR3 regions were amplified from RNA transcripts. The TCR CDR3 was subjected to a first round of RT-PCR using the HTBI primer set and the Qiagen OneStep RT-PCR kit. The libraries were constructed in a second round of multiplex PCR and then size-selected and purified. The libraries were sequenced on an Illumina HiSeq2000 using paired-end 100 bp reads. In the paper's pipeline: SOAPnuke was used to process the raw data, with reads discarded if the reads contained adapters or uncalled bases, had a mean Phred below 15, or lacked an exact constant-primer or identifier match. COPE v1.2.5 was used to merge the high-quality paired reads, and each unique nucleotide sequence was defined as a clonotype. MiTCR v1.1 was used to align the clonotypes against IMGT TRBV, TRBD and TRBJ reference segments. The analysis was restricted to V-J combinations with a frequency above 0.0001, which together covered 99.2% of the repertoires. The TCS score was defined as the ratio of F50 (clonal expansion) to E x V (chaos), calculated using BLOSUM62-based TCRdist between CDR3 peptides within each V-J. Welch's t-statistics and random forest reduced just over 500 V-J features to 10 to 15, which were used in a naive Bayes classifier (R e1071). TCRdb reran the public reads through fastp at Q25 and MiXCR, keeping productive beta chains. Rows are combined by CDR3 protein, so each entry shows the most common genes and DNA. For this entry, the V and J calls and clone size follow TCRdb and not the study's own pipeline. The sample profile shows about 600,000 distinct CDR3 sequences; roughly 15% of them were found once. The ten largest clonotypes hold 12% of the sample.

This sequence uses TRBV28 and TRBJ2-7; 9 junctional bases match TRBD2. The receptor was derived from a woman between 45 and 60 years old with Graves' ophthalmopathy. Sequenced input: blood. The CDR3 protein is CASSSLTSGDEQYF. In nucleotide form, the sequence is TGTGCCAGCAGTTCCTTGACTAGCGGTGACGAGCAGTACTTC. Supplemented by the reference TRBV28 and TRBJ2-7 proteins around the CDR3, the complete variable domain is DVKVTQSSRYLVKRTGEKVFLECVQDMDHENMFWYRQDPGLGLRLIYFSYDVKMKEKGDIPEGYSVSREKKERFSLILESASTNQTSMYLCASSSLTSGDEQYFGPGTRLTVT.